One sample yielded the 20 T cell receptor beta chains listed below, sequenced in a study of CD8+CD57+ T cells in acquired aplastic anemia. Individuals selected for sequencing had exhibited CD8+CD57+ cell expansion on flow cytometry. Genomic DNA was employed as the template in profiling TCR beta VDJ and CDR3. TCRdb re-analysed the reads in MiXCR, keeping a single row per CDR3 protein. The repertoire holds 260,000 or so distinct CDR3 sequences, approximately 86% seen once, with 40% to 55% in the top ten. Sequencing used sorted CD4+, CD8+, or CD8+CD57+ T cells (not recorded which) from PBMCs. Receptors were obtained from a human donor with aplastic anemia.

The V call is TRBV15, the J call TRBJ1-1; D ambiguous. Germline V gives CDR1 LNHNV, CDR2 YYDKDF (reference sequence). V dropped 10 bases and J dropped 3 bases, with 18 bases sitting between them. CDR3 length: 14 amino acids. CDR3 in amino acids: CASSLRTYYTEAFF. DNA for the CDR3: TGTGCCAGCAGTTTGAGAACCTATTACACTGAAGCTTTCTTT.

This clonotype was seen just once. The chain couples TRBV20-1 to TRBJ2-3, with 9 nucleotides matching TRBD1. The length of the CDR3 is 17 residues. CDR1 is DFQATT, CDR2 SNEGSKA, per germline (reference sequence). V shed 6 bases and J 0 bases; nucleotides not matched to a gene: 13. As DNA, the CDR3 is TGCAGTGCACGAGGGGGACCGGGACAGGGTAGCACAGATACGCAGTATTTT. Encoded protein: CSARGGPGQGSTDTQYF.

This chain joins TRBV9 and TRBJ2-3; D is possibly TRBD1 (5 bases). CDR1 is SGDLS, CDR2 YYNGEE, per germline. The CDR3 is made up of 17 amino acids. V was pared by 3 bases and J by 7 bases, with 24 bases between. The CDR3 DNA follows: TGTGCCAGCAGCGAAGGACACTTGAACACTGAAGCTTATACGCAGTATTTT. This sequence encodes CASSEGHLNTEAYTQYF.

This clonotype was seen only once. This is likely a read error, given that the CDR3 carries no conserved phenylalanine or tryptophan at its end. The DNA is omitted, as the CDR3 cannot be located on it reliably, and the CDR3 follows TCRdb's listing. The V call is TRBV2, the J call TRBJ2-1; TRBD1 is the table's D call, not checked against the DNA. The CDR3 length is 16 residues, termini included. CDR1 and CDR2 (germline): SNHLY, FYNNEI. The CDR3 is CASSQGGTNGQDVHSC.

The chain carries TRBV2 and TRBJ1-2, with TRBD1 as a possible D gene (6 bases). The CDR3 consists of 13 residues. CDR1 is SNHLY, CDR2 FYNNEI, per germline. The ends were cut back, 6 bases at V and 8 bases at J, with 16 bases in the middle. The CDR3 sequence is CASRTDTGSGYTF. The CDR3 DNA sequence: TGTGCCAGCAGGACAGATACAGGGTCCGGCTACACCTTC.

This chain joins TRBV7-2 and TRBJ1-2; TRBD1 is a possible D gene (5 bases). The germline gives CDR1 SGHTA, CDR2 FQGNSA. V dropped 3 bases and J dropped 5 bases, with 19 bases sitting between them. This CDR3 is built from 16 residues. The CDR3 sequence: CASSLDRDGPVYGYTF. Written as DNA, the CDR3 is TGTGCCAGCAGCTTGGATCGGGACGGGCCAGTATATGGCTACACCTTC.

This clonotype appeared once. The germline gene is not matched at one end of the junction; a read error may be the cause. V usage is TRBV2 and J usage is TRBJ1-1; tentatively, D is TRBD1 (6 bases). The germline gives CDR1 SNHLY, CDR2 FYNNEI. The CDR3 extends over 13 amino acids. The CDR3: CASSQGRDTEAFF. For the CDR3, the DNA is TGCGCCAGCAGCCAGGGGAGGGACACTGAAGCTTTCTTT.

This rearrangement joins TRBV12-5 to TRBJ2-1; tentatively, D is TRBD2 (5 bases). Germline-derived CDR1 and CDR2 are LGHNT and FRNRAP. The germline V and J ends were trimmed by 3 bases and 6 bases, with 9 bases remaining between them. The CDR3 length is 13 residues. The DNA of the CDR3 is TGTGCTAGTGGTTTACGAGGGAGCAATGAGCAGTTCTTC. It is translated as CASGLRGSNEQFF.

The CDR3 reads CASNGTGELFF. Here the CDR3 DNA reads TGTGCCAGCAATGGCACCGGGGAGCTGTTTTTT. The rearrangement joins TRBV7-2 to TRBJ2-2; D unresolved. Germline CDR1 is SGHTA and CDR2 is FQGNSA. CDR3 length equals 11 residues. V dropped 7 bases and J dropped 4 bases, with 4 bases sitting between them.

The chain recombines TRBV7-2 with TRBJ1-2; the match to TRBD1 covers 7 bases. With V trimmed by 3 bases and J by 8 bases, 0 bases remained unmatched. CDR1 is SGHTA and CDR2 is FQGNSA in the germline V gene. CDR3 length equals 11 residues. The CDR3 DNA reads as TGTGCCAGCAGCTTGACAGGGGGCTACACCTTC. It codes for CASSLTGGYTF.

The CDR3 nucleotides are TGTGCCAGCGGGGACGTGGGCCAAGATACTGAGTATTTT. It is translated as CASGDVGQDTEYF. This chain links TRBV2 with TRBJ2-3, with D perhaps given as TRBD1 or TRBD2 (5 bases each). CDR3 size: 13 residues. V was cut by 8 bases and J by 13 bases, with 22 bases left in between. CDR1 is SNHLY, CDR2 FYNNEI, per germline. The entire variable domain, with the rest obtained from reference TRBV2 and TRBJ2-3, is as follows: EPEVTQTPSHQVTQMGQEVILRCVPISNHLYFYWYRQILGQKVEFLVSFYNNEISEKSEIFDDQFSVERPDGSNFTLKIRSTKLEDSAMYFCASGDVGQDTEYFGPGTRLTVL.

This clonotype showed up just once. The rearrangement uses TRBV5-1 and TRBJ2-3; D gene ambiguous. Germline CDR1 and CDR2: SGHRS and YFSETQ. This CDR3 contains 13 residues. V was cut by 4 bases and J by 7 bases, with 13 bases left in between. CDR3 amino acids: CASSNSRVHTQYF. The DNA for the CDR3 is TGCGCCAGCAGCAACTCTAGAGTCCATACGCAGTATTTT.

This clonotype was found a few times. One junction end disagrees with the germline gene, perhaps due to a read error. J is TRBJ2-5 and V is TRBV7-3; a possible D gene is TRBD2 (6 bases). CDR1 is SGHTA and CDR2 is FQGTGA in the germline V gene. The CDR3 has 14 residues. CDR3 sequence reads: CASSIGGGGIDTQF. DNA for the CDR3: TGTGCCAGCAGCATCGGCGGAGGCGGGATAGATACGCAGTTC.

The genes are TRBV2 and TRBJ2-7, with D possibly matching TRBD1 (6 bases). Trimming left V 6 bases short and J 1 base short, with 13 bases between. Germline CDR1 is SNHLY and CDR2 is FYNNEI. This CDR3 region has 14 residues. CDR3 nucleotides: TGTGCCAGCAGGGGGGCAGGGTTGTCCTACGAGCAGTACTTC. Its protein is CASRGAGLSYEQYF.

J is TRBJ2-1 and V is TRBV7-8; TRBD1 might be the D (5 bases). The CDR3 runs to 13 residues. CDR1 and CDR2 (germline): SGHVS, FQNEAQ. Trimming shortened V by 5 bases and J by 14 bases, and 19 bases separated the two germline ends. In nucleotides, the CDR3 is TGTGCCAGCAGCGCTGCAGGGCAGGGTGTTAAGTTCTTC. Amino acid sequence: CASSAAGQGVKFF.

This chain's CDR3 is CAISGYSPLHF. CDR3 nucleotide sequence: TGTGCCATCTCAGGGTACTCACCCCTCCACTTT. V is TRBV24-1 and J is TRBJ1-6, with D maybe TRBD1 (5 bases). The V end lost 11 bases, the J end lost 10 bases, and 11 bases lay between the germline ends. CDR3 length: 11 residues. CDR1 and CDR2 (germline): KGHDR, SFDVKD.

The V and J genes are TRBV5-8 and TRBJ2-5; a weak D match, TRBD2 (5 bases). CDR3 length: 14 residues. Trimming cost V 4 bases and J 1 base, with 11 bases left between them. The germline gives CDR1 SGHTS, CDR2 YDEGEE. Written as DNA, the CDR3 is TGTGCCAGCAGCAGGGAGTCCGGCCAAGAGACCCAGTACTTC. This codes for CASSRESGQETQYF.

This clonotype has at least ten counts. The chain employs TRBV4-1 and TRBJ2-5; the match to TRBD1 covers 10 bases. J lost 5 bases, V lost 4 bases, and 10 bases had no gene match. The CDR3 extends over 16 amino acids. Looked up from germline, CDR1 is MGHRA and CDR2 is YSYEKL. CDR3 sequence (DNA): TGCGCCAGCAGCCTTATGACCGGGACAGGGGCCGAGACCCAGTACTTC. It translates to CASSLMTGTGAETQYF.

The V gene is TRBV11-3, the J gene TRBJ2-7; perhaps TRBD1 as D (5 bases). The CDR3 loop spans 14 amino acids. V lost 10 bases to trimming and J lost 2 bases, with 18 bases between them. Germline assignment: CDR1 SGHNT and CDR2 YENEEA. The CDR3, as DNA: TGTGCCACCACCGGCCAGGGCAAAGCCTACGAGCAGTACTTC. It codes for CATTGQGKAYEQYF.

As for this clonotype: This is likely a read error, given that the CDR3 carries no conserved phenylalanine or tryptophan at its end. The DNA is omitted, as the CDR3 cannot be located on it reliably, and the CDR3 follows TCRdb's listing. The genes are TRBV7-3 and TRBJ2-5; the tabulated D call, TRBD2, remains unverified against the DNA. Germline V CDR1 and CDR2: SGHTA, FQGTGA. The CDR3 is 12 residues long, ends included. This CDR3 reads CAGQLARVTSYS.